This T cell receptor beta chain was sequenced during a study of T cell repertoires in cytomegalovirus infection. This clonotype came up many times. Per germline, CDR1 LNHDA and CDR2 SQIVND (reference sequence). The CDR3 extends over 15 amino acids. Deletions cut 7 bases from V and 3 bases from J, with 18 bases between. In TCRdb, the reads were re-called with MiXCR into one record per CDR3 protein. The sample contains roughly 280,000 distinct CDR3 sequences, approximately 9.1% of which appear only once. Input material: PBMCs. The clonotype comes from a human donor in good health (CMV status not recorded). Some clones in this sample may be carry-over from other donors' samples. The chain uses TRBV19 and TRBJ1-1; D gene unclear. CDR3: CASTPRDGRDTEAFF. CDR3 nucleotides: TGTGCCAGTACCCCTCGAGATGGGCGGGACACTGAAGCTTTCTTT.